Sequencing of this T cell receptor (beta chain) was carried out in a study of cytomegalovirus exposure and HLA in healthy donors. This CDR3 is 15 amino acids long. V shed 6 bases, J shed 2 bases, and the junction held 9 bases outside the gene matches. Germline values: CDR1 MNHNS, CDR2 SASEGT. With regard to this clone: What it recognizes is unknown.

Study results and limitations: Later analysis found that TCR beta chains associated with HLA were more clonally expanded than other, equally common chains. CMV serostatus was the sole immune exposure information available. Cytomegalovirus status, reportedly, was diagnosed with high specificity and sensitivity by the classifier.

With 60 Vbeta and 13 Jbeta primers, the PCR was carried out. Sequencing was performed with immunoSEQ multiplex PCR; in TCRdb, only in-frame clones are kept and a portion is missing. The table shows more than 130,000 clones, with about 76% occurring only once. This receptor was obtained from a man between 18 and 29 years old in good health and CMV-seronegative. Sequencing was done on a sample of PBMCs. V gene TRBV6-1 combines with J gene TRBJ2-7, with 8 bases matching TRBD1. CDR3 in amino acids: CASSRGRDWTYEQYF. The DNA of the CDR3 is TGTGCCAGCAGCAGGGGGCGCGACTGGACCTACGAGCAGTACTTC.